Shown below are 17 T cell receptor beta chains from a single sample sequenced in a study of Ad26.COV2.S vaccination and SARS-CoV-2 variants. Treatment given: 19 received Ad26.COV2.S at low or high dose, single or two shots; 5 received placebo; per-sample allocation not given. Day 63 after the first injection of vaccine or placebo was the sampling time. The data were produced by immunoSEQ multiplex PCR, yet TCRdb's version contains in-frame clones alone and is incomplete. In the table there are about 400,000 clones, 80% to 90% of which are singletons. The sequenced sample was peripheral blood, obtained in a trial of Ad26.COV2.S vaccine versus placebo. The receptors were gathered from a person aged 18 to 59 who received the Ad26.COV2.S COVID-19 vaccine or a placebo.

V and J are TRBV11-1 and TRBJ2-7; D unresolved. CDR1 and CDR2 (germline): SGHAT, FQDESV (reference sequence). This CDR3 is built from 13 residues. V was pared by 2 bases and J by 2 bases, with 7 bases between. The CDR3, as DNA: TGTGCCAGCAGCTTAAGTCAAACCTACGAGCAGTACTTC. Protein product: CASSLSQTYEQYF.

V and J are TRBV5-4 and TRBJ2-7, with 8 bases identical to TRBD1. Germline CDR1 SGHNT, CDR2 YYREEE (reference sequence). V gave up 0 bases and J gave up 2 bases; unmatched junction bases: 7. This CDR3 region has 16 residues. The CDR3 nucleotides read TGTGCCAGCAGCTTGGGTAATACAGGGGGAGCCTACGAGCAGTACTTC. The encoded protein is CASSLGNTGGAYEQYF. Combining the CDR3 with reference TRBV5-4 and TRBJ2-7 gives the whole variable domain ETGVTQSPTHLIKTRGQQVTLRCSSQSGHNTVSWYQQALGQGPQFIFQYYREEENGRGNFPPRFSGLQFPNYSSELNVNALELDDSALYLCASSLGNTGGAYEQYFGPGTRLTVT.

The CDR3, as DNA: TGCGCCAGCAGGACAAGGAGTGGCGATGAAAAACTGTTTTTT. Protein sequence: CASRTRSGDEKLFF. The V and J genes are TRBV4-1 and TRBJ1-4; D gene uncertain. Trimming removed 6 bases at V and 6 bases at J, with 14 bases between. This CDR3 is 14 amino acids long. Germline CDR1 reads MGHRA; CDR2 reads YSYEKL.

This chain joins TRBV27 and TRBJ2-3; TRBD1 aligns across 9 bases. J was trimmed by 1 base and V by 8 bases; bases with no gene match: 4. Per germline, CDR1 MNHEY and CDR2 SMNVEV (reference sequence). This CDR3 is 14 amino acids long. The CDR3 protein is CASAQGARTDTQYF. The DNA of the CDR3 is TGTGCCAGCGCACAGGGGGCGCGCACAGATACGCAGTATTTT.

The CDR3 sequence: CATSGPGGGRETQYF. For the CDR3, the DNA is TGTGCCACCAGCGGCCCGGGAGGGGGACGAGAGACCCAGTACTTC. V gene TRBV15 combines with J gene TRBJ2-5, with 8 positions matching TRBD2. This CDR3 comprises 15 residues. Germline lookup yields CDR1 LNHNV and CDR2 YYDKDF (reference sequence). V lost 5 bases, J lost 4 bases, and 9 bases stayed unmatched.

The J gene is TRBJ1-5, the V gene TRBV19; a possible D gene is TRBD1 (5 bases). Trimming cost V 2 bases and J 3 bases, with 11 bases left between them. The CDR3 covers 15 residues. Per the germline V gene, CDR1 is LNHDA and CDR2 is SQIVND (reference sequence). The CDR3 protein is CASSITGTHNQPQHF. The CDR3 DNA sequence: TGTGCCAGTAGTATAACTGGGACCCACAATCAGCCCCAGCATTTT.

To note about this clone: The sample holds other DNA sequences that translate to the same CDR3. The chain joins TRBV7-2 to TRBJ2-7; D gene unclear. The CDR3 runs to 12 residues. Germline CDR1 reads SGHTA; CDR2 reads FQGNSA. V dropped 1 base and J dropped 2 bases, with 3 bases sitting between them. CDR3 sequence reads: CASSLGTYEQYF. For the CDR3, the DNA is TGTGCCAGCAGCTTAGGAACCTACGAGCAGTACTTC.

The CDR3 DNA reads TGTGCCAGCAGTGAATTAGGGGATTCGGGCACTGAAGCTTTCTTT. The encoded protein is CASSELGDSGTEAFF. The chain recombines TRBV25-1 with TRBJ1-1, with TRBD1 as a possible D gene (5 bases). The length of the CDR3 is 15 residues. CDR1 is MGHDK, CDR2 SYGVNS, per germline. Deletions cut 1 base from V and 4 bases from J, with 13 bases between.

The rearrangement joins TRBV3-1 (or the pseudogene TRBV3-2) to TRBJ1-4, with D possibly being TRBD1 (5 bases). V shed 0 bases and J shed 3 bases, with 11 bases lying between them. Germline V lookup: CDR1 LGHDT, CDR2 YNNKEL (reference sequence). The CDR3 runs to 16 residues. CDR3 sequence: CASSQDRQGPNEKLFF. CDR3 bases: TGTGCCAGCAGCCAAGATCGGCAGGGCCCTAATGAAAAACTGTTTTTT.

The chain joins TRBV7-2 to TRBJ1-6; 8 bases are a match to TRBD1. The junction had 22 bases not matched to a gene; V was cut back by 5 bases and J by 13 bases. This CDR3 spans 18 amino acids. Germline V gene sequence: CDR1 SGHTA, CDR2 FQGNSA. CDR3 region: CASSTRDRTKAYFRPLHF. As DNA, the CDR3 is TGTGCCAGCAGCACCCGGGACAGGACAAAGGCCTATTTTAGGCCCCTCCACTTT.

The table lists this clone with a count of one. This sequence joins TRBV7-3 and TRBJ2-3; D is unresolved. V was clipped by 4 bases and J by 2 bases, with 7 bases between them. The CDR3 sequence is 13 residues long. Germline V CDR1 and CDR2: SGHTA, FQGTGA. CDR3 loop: CASSSRFTDTQYF. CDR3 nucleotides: TGTGCCAGCAGCTCCCGATTCACAGATACGCAGTATTTT.

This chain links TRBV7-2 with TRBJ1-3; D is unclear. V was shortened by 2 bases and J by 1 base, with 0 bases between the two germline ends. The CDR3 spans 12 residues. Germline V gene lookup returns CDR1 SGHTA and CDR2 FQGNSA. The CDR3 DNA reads TGTGCCAGCAGCTTATCTGGAAACACCATATATTTT. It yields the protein CASSLSGNTIYF.

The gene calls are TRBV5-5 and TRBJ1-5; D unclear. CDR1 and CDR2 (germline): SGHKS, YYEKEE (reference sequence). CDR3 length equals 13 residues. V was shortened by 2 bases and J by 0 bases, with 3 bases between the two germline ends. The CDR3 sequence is CASSLYSNQPQHF. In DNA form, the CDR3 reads TGTGCCAGCAGCTTATATAGCAATCAGCCCCAGCATTTT.

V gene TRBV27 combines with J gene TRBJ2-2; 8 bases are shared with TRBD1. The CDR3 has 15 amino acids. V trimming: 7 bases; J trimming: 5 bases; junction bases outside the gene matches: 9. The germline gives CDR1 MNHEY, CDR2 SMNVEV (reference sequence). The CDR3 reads CASTRAGGRTGELFF. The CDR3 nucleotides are TGTGCCAGCACCAGGGCAGGGGGCAGGACCGGGGAGCTGTTTTTT.

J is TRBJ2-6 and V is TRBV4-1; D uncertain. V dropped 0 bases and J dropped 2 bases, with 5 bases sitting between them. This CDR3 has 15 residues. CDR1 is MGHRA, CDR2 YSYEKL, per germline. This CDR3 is CASSQEDPGANVLTF. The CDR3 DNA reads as TGCGCCAGCAGCCAAGAGGATCCTGGGGCCAACGTCCTGACTTTC.

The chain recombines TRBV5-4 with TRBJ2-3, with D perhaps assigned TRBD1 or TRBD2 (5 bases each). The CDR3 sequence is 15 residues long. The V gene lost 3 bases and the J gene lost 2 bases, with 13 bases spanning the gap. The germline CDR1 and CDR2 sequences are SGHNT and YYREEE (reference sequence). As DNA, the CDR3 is TGTGCCAGCAGCTCTCCCTGGGGGAACACAGATACGCAGTATTTT. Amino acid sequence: CASSSPWGNTDTQYF.

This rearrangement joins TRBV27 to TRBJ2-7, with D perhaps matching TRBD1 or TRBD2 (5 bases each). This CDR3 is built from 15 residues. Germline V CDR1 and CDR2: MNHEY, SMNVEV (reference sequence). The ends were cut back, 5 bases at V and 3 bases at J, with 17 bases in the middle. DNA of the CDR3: TGTGCCAGCAGTCCTCTCCCGGGACGGGACTACGAGCAGTACTTC. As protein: CASSPLPGRDYEQYF.